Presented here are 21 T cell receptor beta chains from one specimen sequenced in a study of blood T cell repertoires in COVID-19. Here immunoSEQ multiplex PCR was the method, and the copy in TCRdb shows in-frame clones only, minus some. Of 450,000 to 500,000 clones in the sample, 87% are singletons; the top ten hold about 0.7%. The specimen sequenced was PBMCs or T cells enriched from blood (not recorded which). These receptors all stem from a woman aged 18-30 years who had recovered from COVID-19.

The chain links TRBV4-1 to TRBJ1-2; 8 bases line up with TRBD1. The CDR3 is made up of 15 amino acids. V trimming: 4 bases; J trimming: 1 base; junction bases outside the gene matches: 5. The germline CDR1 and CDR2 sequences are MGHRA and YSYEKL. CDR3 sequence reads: CASSRGQGINYGYTF. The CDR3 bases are TGCGCCAGCAGCCGAGGACAGGGCATTAACTATGGCTACACCTTC.

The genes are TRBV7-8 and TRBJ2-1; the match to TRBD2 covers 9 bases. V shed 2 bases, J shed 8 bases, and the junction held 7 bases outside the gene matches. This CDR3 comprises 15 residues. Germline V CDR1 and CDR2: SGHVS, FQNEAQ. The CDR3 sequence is CASSLFGTSSDEQFF. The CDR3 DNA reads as TGTGCCAGCAGCTTATTTGGGACTAGCTCCGATGAGCAGTTCTTC. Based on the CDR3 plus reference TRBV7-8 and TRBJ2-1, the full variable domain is GAGVSQSPRYKVAKRGQDVALRCDPISGHVSLFWYQQALGQGPEFLTYFQNEAQLDKSGLPSDRFFAERPEGSVSTLKIQRTQQEDSAVYLCASSLFGTSSDEQFFGPGTRLTVL.

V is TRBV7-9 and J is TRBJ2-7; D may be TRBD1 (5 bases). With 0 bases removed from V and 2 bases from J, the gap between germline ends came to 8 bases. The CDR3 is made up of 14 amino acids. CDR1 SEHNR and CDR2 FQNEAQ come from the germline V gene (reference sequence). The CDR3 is CASSLANRPYEQYF. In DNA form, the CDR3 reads TGTGCCAGCAGCTTAGCGAACAGGCCCTACGAGCAGTACTTC.

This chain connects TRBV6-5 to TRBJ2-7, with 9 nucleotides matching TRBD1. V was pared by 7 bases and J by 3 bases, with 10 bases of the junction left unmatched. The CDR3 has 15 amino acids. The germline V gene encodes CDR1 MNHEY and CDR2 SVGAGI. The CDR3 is CASTSDRGGFYEQYF. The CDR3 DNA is TGTGCCAGCACTTCGGACAGGGGAGGGTTCTACGAGCAGTACTTC.

The CDR3 loop is CASSSAGVLAKNIQYF. The CDR3 DNA follows: TGTGCCAGCAGCTCCGCGGGGGTACTAGCCAAAAACATTCAGTACTTC. This rearrangement joins TRBV7-8 to TRBJ2-4, with 7 bases that match TRBD2. The CDR3 runs to 16 residues. Per the germline V gene, CDR1 is SGHVS and CDR2 is FQNEAQ. The V and J ends lost 4 bases and 0 bases, in that order; junction bases with no gene match: 6.

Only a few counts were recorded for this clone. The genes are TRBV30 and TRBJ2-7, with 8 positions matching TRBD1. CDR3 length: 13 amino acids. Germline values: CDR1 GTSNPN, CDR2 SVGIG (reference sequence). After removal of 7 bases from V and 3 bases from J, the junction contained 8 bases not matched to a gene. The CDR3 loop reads CASGQGAYYEQYF. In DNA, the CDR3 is TGTGCCTCTGGACAGGGAGCATACTACGAGCAGTACTTC. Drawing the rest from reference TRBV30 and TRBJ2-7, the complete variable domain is SQTIHQWPATLVQPVGSPLSLECTVEGTSNPNLYWYRQAAGRGLQLLFYSVGIGQISSEVPQNLSASRPQDRQFILSSKKLLLSDSGFYLCASGQGAYYEQYFGPGTRLTVT.

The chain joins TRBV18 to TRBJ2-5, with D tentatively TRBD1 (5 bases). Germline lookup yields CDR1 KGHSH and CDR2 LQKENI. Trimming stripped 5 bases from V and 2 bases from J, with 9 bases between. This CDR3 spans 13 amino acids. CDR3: CASSGAGQETQYF. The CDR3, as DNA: TGTGCCAGCTCAGGGGCAGGGCAAGAGACCCAGTACTTC.

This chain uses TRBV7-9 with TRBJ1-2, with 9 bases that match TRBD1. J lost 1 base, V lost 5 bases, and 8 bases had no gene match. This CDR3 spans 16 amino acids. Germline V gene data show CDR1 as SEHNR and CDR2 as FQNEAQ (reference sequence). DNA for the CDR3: TGTGCCAGCAGCCCTAGGGGGACAGGGTATAACTATGGCTACACCTTC. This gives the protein CASSPRGTGYNYGYTF.

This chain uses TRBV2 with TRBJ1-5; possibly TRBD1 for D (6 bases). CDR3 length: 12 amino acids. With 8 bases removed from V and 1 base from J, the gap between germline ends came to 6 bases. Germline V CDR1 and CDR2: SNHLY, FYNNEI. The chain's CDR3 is CASGQSNQPQHF. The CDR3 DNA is TGTGCCAGCGGACAGAGCAATCAGCCCCAGCATTTT.

DNA of the CDR3: TGTGCCAGCAGTGACTCAAGACTAGCGGGGGTGGATACGCAGTATTTT. It encodes CASSDSRLAGVDTQYF. This rearrangement joins TRBV6-4 to TRBJ2-3, with 12 positions matching TRBD2. With V trimmed by 0 bases and J by 6 bases, 4 bases remained unmatched. CDR3 length: 16 amino acids. Germline V gives CDR1 MRHNA, CDR2 SNTAGT.

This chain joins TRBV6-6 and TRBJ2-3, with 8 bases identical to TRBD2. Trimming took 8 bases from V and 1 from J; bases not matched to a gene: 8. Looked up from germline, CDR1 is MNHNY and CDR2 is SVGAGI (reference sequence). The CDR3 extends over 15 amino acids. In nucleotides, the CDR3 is TGTGCCAGCCTTGAAGGTAGCGGGGGCACAGATACGCAGTATTTT. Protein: CASLEGSGGTDTQYF.

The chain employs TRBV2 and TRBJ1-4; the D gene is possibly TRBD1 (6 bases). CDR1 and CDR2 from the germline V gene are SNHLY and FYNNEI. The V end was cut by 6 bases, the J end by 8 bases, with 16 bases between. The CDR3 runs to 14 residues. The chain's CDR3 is CASSGQGSVEKLFF. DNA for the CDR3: TGTGCCAGCAGCGGTCAGGGGAGTGTCGAAAAACTGTTTTTT.

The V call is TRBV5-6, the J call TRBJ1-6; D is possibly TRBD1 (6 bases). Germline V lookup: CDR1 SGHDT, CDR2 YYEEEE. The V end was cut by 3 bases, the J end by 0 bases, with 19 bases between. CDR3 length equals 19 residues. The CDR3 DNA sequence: TGTGCCAGCAGCTGGGGAGCAGGGGTTCCGAGCTCCTATAATTCACCCCTCCACTTT. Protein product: CASSWGAGVPSSYNSPLHF.

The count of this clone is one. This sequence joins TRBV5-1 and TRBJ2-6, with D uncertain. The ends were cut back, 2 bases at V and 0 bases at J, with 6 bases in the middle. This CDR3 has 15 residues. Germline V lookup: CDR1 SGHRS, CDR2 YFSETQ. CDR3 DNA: TGCGCCAGCAGCTTTACTACCTCTGGGGCCAACGTCCTGACTTTC. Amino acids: CASSFTTSGANVLTF.

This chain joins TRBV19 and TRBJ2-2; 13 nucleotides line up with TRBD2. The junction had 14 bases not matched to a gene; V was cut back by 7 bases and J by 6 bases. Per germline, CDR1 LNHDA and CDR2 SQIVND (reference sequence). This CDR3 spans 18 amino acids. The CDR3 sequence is CASTSKRLAGGSAGELFF. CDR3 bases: TGTGCCAGTACCTCCAAAAGACTAGCGGGGGGTTCCGCCGGGGAGCTGTTTTTT.

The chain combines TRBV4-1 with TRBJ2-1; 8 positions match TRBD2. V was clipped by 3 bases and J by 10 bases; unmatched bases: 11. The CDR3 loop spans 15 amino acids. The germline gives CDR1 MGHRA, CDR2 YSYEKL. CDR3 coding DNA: TGCGCCAGCAGCCACTCCGACAGGCGGGGGGCCGAGCAGTTCTTC. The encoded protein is CASSHSDRRGAEQFF.

CDR3 in amino acids: CASSWDRATQPQHF. CDR3 coding DNA: TGTGCCAGCAGTTGGGACAGGGCTACTCAGCCCCAGCATTTT. The chain is built from TRBV6-5 and TRBJ1-5; 9 bases are a match to TRBD1. V lost 4 bases to trimming and J lost 6 bases; unmatched junction nucleotides: 4. Germline CDR1 MNHEY, CDR2 SVGAGI. The CDR3 runs 14 residues.

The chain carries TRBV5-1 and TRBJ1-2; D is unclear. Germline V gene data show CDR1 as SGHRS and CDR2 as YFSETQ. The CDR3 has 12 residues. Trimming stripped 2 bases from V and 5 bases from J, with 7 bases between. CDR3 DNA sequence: TGCGCCAGCAGCTTCTCCTATTATGGCTACACCTTC. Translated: CASSFSYYGYTF.

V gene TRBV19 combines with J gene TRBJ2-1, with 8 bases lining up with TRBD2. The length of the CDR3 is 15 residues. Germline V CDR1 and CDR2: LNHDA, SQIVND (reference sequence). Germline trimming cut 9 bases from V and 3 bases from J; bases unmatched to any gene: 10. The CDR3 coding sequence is TGTGCCAGCAAGGCCGACGGGGGGGACTACAATGAGCAGTTCTTC. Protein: CASKADGGDYNEQFF. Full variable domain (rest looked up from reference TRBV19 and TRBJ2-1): DGGITQSPKYLFRKEGQNVTLSCEQNLNHDAMYWYRQDPGQGLRLIYYSQIVNDFQKGDIAEGYSVSREKKESFPLTVTSAQKNPTAFYLCASKADGGDYNEQFFGPGTRLTVL.

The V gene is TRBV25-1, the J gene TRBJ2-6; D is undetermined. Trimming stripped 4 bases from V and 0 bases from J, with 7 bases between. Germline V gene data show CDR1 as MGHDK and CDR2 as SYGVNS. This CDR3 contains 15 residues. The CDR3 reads CASSGDYSGANVLTF. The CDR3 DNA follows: TGTGCCAGCAGTGGCGATTACTCTGGGGCCAACGTCCTGACTTTC. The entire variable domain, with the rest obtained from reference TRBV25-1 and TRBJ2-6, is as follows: EADIYQTPRYLVIGTGKKITLECSQTMGHDKMYWYQQDPGMELHLIHYSYGVNSTEKGDLSSESTVSRIRTEHFPLTLESARPSHTSQYLCASSGDYSGANVLTFGAGSRLTVL.

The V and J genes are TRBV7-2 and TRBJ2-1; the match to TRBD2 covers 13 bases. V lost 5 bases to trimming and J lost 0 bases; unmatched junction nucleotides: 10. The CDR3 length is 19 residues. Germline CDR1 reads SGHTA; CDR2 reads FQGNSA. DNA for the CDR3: TGTGCCAGCAGCCCCCGGACTAGCGGGGGCCTAAGCTCCTACAATGAGCAGTTCTTC. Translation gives CASSPRTSGGLSSYNEQFF.